This T cell receptor (beta chain) was recorded in a study of blood T cell repertoires in COVID-19. The V gene end was trimmed by 4 bases and the J gene end by 2 bases; junction bases not matched to a gene: 10. Germline CDR1 reads GTSNPN; CDR2 reads SVGIG (reference sequence). The CDR3 extends over 17 amino acids. Sequencing used immunoSEQ multiplex PCR; TCRdb keeps in-frame clones, though not all of them. This sample has under 250,000 clones; around 83% occur once, and the top ten carry around 8.7%. The source is a woman between 50 and 59 years old with acute or convalescent COVID-19. The sequenced sample was peripheral blood. V usage is TRBV30 and J usage is TRBJ2-6; 8 nucleotides match TRBD1. The DNA for the CDR3 is TGTGCCTGGAACCCGGACAGGGAAAATACTGGGGCCAACGTCCTGACTTTC. This gives the protein CAWNPDRENTGANVLTF.